The 12 T cell receptor beta chains in this list originate from one sample, sequenced in a study of CD8 T cells in ankylosing spondylitis. The study, taken as a whole, reports: Characteristic, it appeared, of ankylosing spondylitis blood was a TCR beta motif of eight highly homologous variants.

In TCRdb, the 5' RACE reads were re-called with MiXCR into one record per CDR3 protein. This sample has 670,000 or so distinct CDR3 sequences; over 15% occur once, and the top ten carry about 19%. Antigens for these TCRs are unknown. Sequenced input: blood, either unsorted or a sorted T cell fraction (not recorded which). The receptors were sampled from a male donor with ankylosing spondylitis.

V and J are TRBV29-1 and TRBJ2-4, with D perhaps matching TRBD2 (5 bases). The CDR3 totals 12 residues. Germline CDR1 reads SQVTM; CDR2 reads ANQGSEA. V was cut by 5 bases and J by 7 bases, with 12 bases left in between. CDR3 amino acids: CSVRGFENIQYF. The DNA of the CDR3 is TGCAGCGTTCGAGGGTTTGAGAACATTCAGTACTTC.

The rearrangement uses TRBV4-1 and TRBJ2-4; D possibly corresponds to TRBD2 (6 bases). V was trimmed by 0 bases and J by 6 bases, leaving 12 bases between them. CDR3 size: 15 residues. Germline-derived CDR1 and CDR2 are MGHRA and YSYEKL. Here the CDR3 reads CASSQDTSTLNIQYF. The CDR3 coding sequence is TGCGCCAGCAGCCAAGATACTAGCACCTTAAACATTCAGTACTTC.

V and J are TRBV5-1 and TRBJ1-2, with TRBD1 as a possible D gene (6 bases). Per the germline V gene, CDR1 is SGHRS and CDR2 is YFSETQ. The CDR3 is made up of 16 amino acids. Trimming stripped 0 bases from V and 5 bases from J, with 17 bases between. The CDR3 here is CASSLVTGSLGYGYTF. The CDR3 nucleotides are TGCGCCAGCAGCTTGGTGACAGGCAGTCTTGGGTATGGCTACACCTTC.

This chain joins TRBV5-1 and TRBJ1-2, with D possibly TRBD1 on 6 matching bases. The CDR3 contains 13 residues. V lost 3 bases and J 7 bases, leaving 13 bases between the germline ends. Germline-derived CDR1 and CDR2 are SGHRS and YFSETQ. The CDR3 sequence is CASSSGGERGYTF. The CDR3 bases are TGCGCCAGCAGCTCTGGGGGCGAGCGTGGCTACACCTTC.

The rearrangement joins TRBV6-4 to TRBJ2-1, with TRBD1 matching 7 bases. Trimming removed 7 bases from V and 6 bases from J; junction bases left unmatched: 6. This CDR3 is built from 13 residues. Germline V gene sequence: CDR1 MRHNA, CDR2 SNTAGT. CDR3 nucleotide sequence: TGTGCCAGCACTAACAGGGGATCCAATGAGCAGTTCTTC. Protein product: CASTNRGSNEQFF.

This chain uses TRBV29-1 with TRBJ2-5, with D maybe TRBD2 (5 bases). This CDR3 has 14 residues. V shed 7 bases and J shed 0 bases, with 15 bases lying between them. Germline V gene lookup returns CDR1 SQVTM and CDR2 ANQGSEA. The CDR3 loop is CSGGPAAYQETQYF. CDR3 in DNA: TGCAGCGGAGGGCCCGCTGCGTACCAAGAGACCCAGTACTTC.

The genes are TRBV7-9 and TRBJ2-3; D is possibly TRBD2 (6 bases). This CDR3 contains 17 residues. Germline CDR1 SEHNR, CDR2 FQNEAQ (reference sequence). V lost 0 bases to trimming and J lost 10 bases, with 23 bases between them. CDR3 in DNA: TGTGCCAGCAGCTTAGCAGATCCGGGGGACCACAGATATGCGCAGTATTTT. Residues: CASSLADPGDHRYAQYF.

This clonotype turned up a few times. The chain combines TRBV5-1 with TRBJ1-1; TRBD1 matches 7 bases. This CDR3 is 15 amino acids long. J was trimmed by 5 bases and V by 0 bases; bases with no gene match: 7. Germline V CDR1 and CDR2: SGHRS, YFSETQ. The CDR3 region is CASSLEPTGSTEAFF. The CDR3 nucleotides read TGCGCCAGCAGCTTGGAACCGACAGGGAGTACTGAAGCTTTCTTT.

This clonotype was seen more than once but under ten times. This sequence joins TRBV11-2 and TRBJ2-1, with 11 bases that match TRBD2. Trimming cost V 5 bases and J 5 bases; bases outside gene matches: 11. Germline V gene lookup returns CDR1 SGHAT and CDR2 FQNNGV. The CDR3 totals 17 residues. The CDR3 DNA reads as TGTGCCAGCAGCAAAACAACCGGGACTAGCGGTAACAATGAGCAGTTCTTC. It codes for CASSKTTGTSGNNEQFF.

This clonotype was seen a handful of times. The V and J genes are TRBV7-8 and TRBJ2-1, with 9 bases matching TRBD1. The CDR3 covers 14 residues. Germline CDR1 is SGHVS and CDR2 is FQNEAQ. Losses at the gene ends were 5 bases for V and 6 bases for J; bases not matched to a gene: 5. The CDR3 bases are TGTGCCAGCAGCCAACCGGGACAGGGCAATGAGCAGTTCTTC. It codes for CASSQPGQGNEQFF.

The chain combines TRBV24-1 with TRBJ2-1, with D perhaps TRBD1 or TRBD2 (5 bases each). V was pared by 1 base and J by 7 bases, with 7 bases between. The CDR3 loop spans 13 amino acids. The germline V gene has CDR1 KGHDR and CDR2 SFDVKD. The CDR3 protein is CATSDFWGNEQFF. The DNA of the CDR3 is TGTGCCACCAGTGATTTTTGGGGGAATGAGCAGTTCTTC.

The rearrangement links TRBV7-6 to TRBJ1-3; no clear D. V was pared by 0 bases and J by 0 bases, with 9 bases between. The CDR3 consists of 16 residues. Germline values: CDR1 SGHVS, CDR2 FNYEAQ. The CDR3 nucleotides are TGTGCCAGCAGCTTAGCGGCGTCGGGCTCTGGAAACACCATATATTTT. Protein product: CASSLAASGSGNTIYF.